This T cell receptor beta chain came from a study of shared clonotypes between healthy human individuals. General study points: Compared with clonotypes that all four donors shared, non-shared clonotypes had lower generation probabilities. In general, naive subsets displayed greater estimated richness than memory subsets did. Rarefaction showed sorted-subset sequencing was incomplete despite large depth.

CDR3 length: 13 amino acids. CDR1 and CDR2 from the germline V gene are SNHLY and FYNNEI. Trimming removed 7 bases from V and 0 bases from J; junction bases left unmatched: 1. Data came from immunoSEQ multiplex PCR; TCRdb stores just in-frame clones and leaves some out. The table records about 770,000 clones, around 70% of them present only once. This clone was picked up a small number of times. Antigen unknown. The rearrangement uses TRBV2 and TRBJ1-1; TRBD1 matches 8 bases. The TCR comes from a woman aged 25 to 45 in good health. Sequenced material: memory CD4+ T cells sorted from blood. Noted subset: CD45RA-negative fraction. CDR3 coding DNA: TGTGCCAGCAAGGACAGGGTGAACACTGAAGCTTTCTTT. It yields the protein CASKDRVNTEAFF. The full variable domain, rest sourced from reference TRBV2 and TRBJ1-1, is EPEVTQTPSHQVTQMGQEVILRCVPISNHLYFYWYRQILGQKVEFLVSFYNNEISEKSEIFDDQFSVERPDGSNFTLKIRSTKLEDSAMYFCASKDRVNTEAFFGQGTRLTVV.